The 27 T cell receptor beta chains listed next were all sequenced from one sample in a study of tumor-infiltrating lymphocytes in oesophageal squamous cell carcinoma (dated by TCRdb to about 2016). The library was generated by PCR. TCRdb records Illumina HiSeq 2000 as the sequencer. The public reads were run again by TCRdb, first through fastp at Q25 and then through MiXCR, and only productive beta chains were kept. Each CDR3 protein gets just one entry, which takes the most common genes and DNA from the rows behind it. The sample contains about 20,000 distinct CDR3 sequences, roughly two fifths of them found a single time. The ten largest clones add up to around 28% of the sample. Sequencing was carried out using esophageal tumor tissue. These receptors came from a male donor with esophageal squamous cell carcinoma.

This clonotype was detected a few times. The rearrangement uses TRBV5-1 and TRBJ1-2, with D hard to call. This CDR3 has 13 amino acids. Trimming took off 2 bases at V and 0 bases at J, with 5 bases between the two ends. Per germline, CDR1 SGHRS and CDR2 YFSETQ. The CDR3 protein is CASSFEANYGYTF. The CDR3 DNA follows: TGCGCCAGCAGCTTCGAGGCTAACTATGGCTACACCTTC.

The CDR3 sequence: CSASLANEQFF. In DNA form, the CDR3 reads TGCAGTGCTAGTCTGGCGAATGAGCAGTTCTTC. This rearrangement joins TRBV20-1 to TRBJ2-5; D is unresolved. The J call may be wrong; the DNA end is better matched by TRBJ2-1. Germline-derived CDR1 and CDR2 are DFQATT and SNEGSKA (reference sequence). The CDR3 sequence is 11 residues long.

This clonotype has at least ten counts. The chain has TRBV5-1 and TRBJ2-7; D unclear. Germline V lookup: CDR1 SGHRS, CDR2 YFSETQ. The germline V and J ends were trimmed by 0 bases and 3 bases, with 19 bases remaining between them. CDR3 length equals 17 residues. CDR3 loop: CASSLEFGLGKGYEQYF. CDR3 DNA: TGCGCCAGCAGCTTGGAATTTGGGTTGGGGAAGGGCTACGAGCAGTACTTC.

The chain uses TRBV5-1 and TRBJ2-5; perhaps TRBD2 as D (5 bases). Judging by the DNA end, TRBJ2-7 fits better; the J call may be wrong. CDR1 and CDR2 from the germline V gene are SGHRS and YFSETQ. The CDR3 totals 14 residues. The DNA of the CDR3 is TGCGCCAGCAGCTCCTTAACTAGCTCCTACGAGCAGTACTTC. Protein: CASSSLTSSYEQYF.

The genes are TRBV7-2 and TRBJ2-7; D is undetermined. The better agreement between TRBJ2-1 and the DNA end casts doubt on the J call. The CDR3 runs 12 residues. Germline CDR1 reads SGHTA; CDR2 reads FQGNSA. The CDR3 region has the DNA TGTGCCAGCAGCGATTATACCTACGAGCAGTTCTTC. It translates to CASSDYTYEQFF.

A word on this clonotype: This CDR3 fails to terminate in the conserved phenylalanine or tryptophan, so it likely reflects a read error. The DNA is left out, because the CDR3 cannot be placed on it with certainty; the CDR3 is given as TCRdb lists it. The CDR3 is CASSGSVASGYTFGS. The V and J genes are TRBV6-1 and TRBJ2-7. The CDR3 length is 15 residues, termini included. Germline CDR1 is MNHNS and CDR2 is SASEGT.

CDR3 amino acids: CASSELAESTGELFF. CDR3 sequence (DNA): TGTGCCAGCAGTGAACTAGCGGAGAGCACCGGGGAGCTGTTTTTT. V gene TRBV6-4 combines with J gene TRBJ2-2; 8 bases align to TRBD2. The CDR3 sequence is 15 residues long. V lost 3 bases and J lost 4; bases outside the gene matches: 4. CDR1 is MRHNA and CDR2 is SNTAGT in the germline V gene.

The count of this clonotype is one. V is TRBV7-9 and J is TRBJ2-3; D is tentatively TRBD1 or TRBD2 (5 bases each). The length of the CDR3 is 15 residues. CDR1 and CDR2 (germline): SEHNR, FQNEAQ (reference sequence). Deletions cut 5 bases from V and 2 bases from J, with 14 bases between. The CDR3 DNA follows: TGTGCCAGCAGCCCCATGGGGGTTTCCACAGATACGCAGTATTTT. The encoded protein is CASSPMGVSTDTQYF.

The V and J genes are TRBV12-3 or TRBV12-4 and TRBJ2-7; D ambiguous. The J call is doubtful: the DNA matches TRBJ2-5 better. CDR3 size: 13 residues. DNA of the CDR3: TGTGCCAGCAGTTTAGGACTTCAAGAGACCCAGTACTTC. Protein sequence: CASSLGLQETQYF.

The chain employs TRBV7-3 and TRBJ2-4, with 13 bases that match TRBD2. The J call is doubtful: the DNA matches TRBJ2-5 better. This CDR3 region has 15 residues. Germline V gene lookup returns CDR1 SGHTA and CDR2 FQGTGA. This chain's CDR3 is CASSLGLAGKETQYF. The CDR3 DNA reads TGTGCCAGCAGCCTGGGACTAGCGGGGAAAGAGACCCAGTACTTC.

This clonotype was counted many times. The chain is built from TRBV28 and TRBJ2-5, with 15 bases that match TRBD2. The CDR3 length is 17 residues. CDR1 is MDHEN, CDR2 SYDVKM, per germline. The trim removed 6 bases at V and 2 bases at J, leaving 7 bases unmatched. This CDR3 is CASSPTGLAGGQETQYF. CDR3 in DNA: TGTGCCAGCAGCCCTACCGGACTAGCGGGGGGGCAAGAGACCCAGTACTTC.

V usage is TRBV6-2 or TRBV6-3 and J usage is TRBJ2-3; D ambiguous. The V gene's germline CDR1 is MNHEY and CDR2 SVGEGT. V was trimmed by 7 bases and J by 0 bases, leaving 20 bases between them. The CDR3 covers 17 residues. CDR3 residues: CASTRLGVFLSTDTQYF. CDR3 coding DNA: TGTGCCAGCACGCGCCTTGGGGTTTTCCTTAGCACAGATACGCAGTATTTT.

Worth noting for this clonotype: Given a much more abundant clone one base away, this may be a read error. This is likely a read error, given that the CDR3 carries no conserved phenylalanine or tryptophan at its end. The rearrangement uses TRBV2 and TRBJ2-7; a weak D match, TRBD1 (6 bases). Trimming stripped 6 bases from V and 3 bases from J, with 12 bases between. The germline CDR1 and CDR2 sequences are SNHLY and FYNNEI. The CDR3 has 13 amino acids. In DNA form, the CDR3 reads TGTGCCAGCAGACGACAGGACCTCTACGAGCAGTACTTA. It encodes CASRRQDLYEQYL.

This clonotype appeared many times. The chain uses TRBV11-1 and TRBJ2-5; D is unclear. Germline assignment: CDR1 SGHAT and CDR2 FQDESV (reference sequence). The V gene lost 5 bases and the J gene lost 1 base, with 11 bases spanning the gap. The CDR3 loop spans 14 amino acids. The CDR3 region is CASSDRSIQETQYF. CDR3 in DNA: TGTGCCAGCAGCGACCGTTCTATCCAAGAGACCCAGTACTTC.

The chain is built from TRBV7-2 and TRBJ2-1; D may be TRBD1 or TRBD2 (5 bases each). The CDR3 contains 12 residues. V was shortened by 3 bases and J by 10 bases, with 10 bases between the two germline ends. Per the germline V gene, CDR1 is SGHTA and CDR2 is FQGNSA. The CDR3 loop reads CASSFTRGEQFF. The CDR3 DNA reads as TGTGCCAGCAGCTTCACGAGGGGCGAGCAGTTCTTC.

This clonotype was observed once. This chain joins TRBV19 and TRBJ1-1; perhaps TRBD1 as D (5 bases). The CDR3 runs to 12 residues. Germline CDR1 LNHDA, CDR2 SQIVND (reference sequence). Trimming left V 7 bases short and J 7 bases short, with 13 bases between. As DNA, the CDR3 is TGTGCCAGTATGGGGGAGAGGAATGAAGCTTTCTTT. As protein: CASMGERNEAFF.

This clonotype was seen ten or more times. The chain is built from TRBV11-1 and TRBJ2-2; TRBD2 agrees at 16 bases. V dropped 5 bases and J dropped 2; count of bases not matched to a gene: 8. CDR1 and CDR2 (germline): SGHAT, FQDESV (reference sequence). This CDR3 is 19 amino acids long. The CDR3 sequence: CASSEGTSGRGKNTGELFF. In nucleotides, the CDR3 is TGTGCCAGCAGCGAAGGGACTAGCGGGAGGGGGAAAAACACCGGGGAGCTGTTTTTT.

The sample holds a few counts of this clonotype. V usage is TRBV7-8 and J usage is TRBJ2-5; maybe TRBD2 (7 bases). This CDR3 contains 13 residues. Between the trimmed V and J ends, which lost 8 bases and 3 bases, there was a span of 13 bases. Germline lookup yields CDR1 SGHVS and CDR2 FQNEAQ. The CDR3 reads CASGGGTKETQYF. CDR3 sequence (DNA): TGTGCCAGCGGGGGGGGCACCAAAGAGACCCAGTACTTC.

CDR3 residues: CASSLRGRLDEQFF. CDR3 DNA sequence: TGTGCCAGCAGTTTACGGGGACGGCTTGATGAGCAGTTCTTC. The chain uses TRBV28 and TRBJ2-7; D might be TRBD1 or TRBD2, each matching 5 bases. Near its end, the DNA agrees better with TRBJ2-1, so the J call may be wrong. The CDR3 sequence is 14 residues long. Germline lookup yields CDR1 MDHEN and CDR2 SYDVKM.

This clonotype was counted many times. This chain joins TRBV6-1 and TRBJ1-1; D unclear. This CDR3 is 11 amino acids long. Trimming left V 8 bases short and J 10 bases short, with 14 bases between. Germline V gives CDR1 MNHNS, CDR2 SASEGT. The CDR3 bases are TGTGCCAGCGGATTGGAGATTCGAGCTTTCTTT. Protein product: CASGLEIRAFF.

V usage is TRBV6-6 and J usage is TRBJ2-7; 14 bases map to TRBD2. With the DNA end fitting TRBJ2-1 better, the J assignment may be wrong. Germline V gene sequence: CDR1 MNHNY, CDR2 SVGAGI (reference sequence). This CDR3 comprises 14 residues. In DNA form, the CDR3 reads TGTGCCAGCAGTGGGACTAGCGGGAGTAATGAGCAGTTCTTC. It translates to CASSGTSGSNEQFF.

The chain employs TRBV2 and TRBJ2-4; no reliable D call. The end of the DNA is better explained by TRBJ2-5, so the J call may be wrong. Germline CDR1 SNHLY, CDR2 FYNNEI. The CDR3 extends over 12 amino acids. CDR3 bases: TGTGCCAGCAGTGAGAATAGGGAGACCCAGTACTTC. It codes for CASSENRETQYF.

This clonotype has ten or more counts. The V and J genes are TRBV24-1 and TRBJ1-1; D ambiguous. The CDR3 loop spans 13 amino acids. V shed 4 bases and J shed 3 bases, with 8 bases lying between them. Per the germline V gene, CDR1 is KGHDR and CDR2 is SFDVKD. CDR3 coding DNA: TGTGCCACCAGTGAATCTCCAGACACTGAAGCTTTCTTT. Amino acid sequence: CATSESPDTEAFF.

This clonotype was seen a few times. V and J are TRBV12-3 or TRBV12-4 and TRBJ1-2, with D hard to call. The CDR3 length is 13 residues. Trimming shortened V by 3 bases and J by 4 bases, and 9 bases separated the two germline ends. CDR3 region: CASSFEESYGYTF. CDR3 in DNA: TGTGCCAGCAGTTTTGAAGAATCCTATGGCTACACCTTC.

This clonotype was detected ten times or more. A much bigger clone sits one base away, suggesting this may be a read error. The rearrangement uses TRBV10-1 and TRBJ2-5; unclear D gene. The CDR3 runs 11 residues. Germline V lookup: CDR1 WNHNN, CDR2 SYGVQD (reference sequence). The germline V and J ends were trimmed by 3 bases and 11 bases, with 10 bases remaining between them. CDR3 residues: CASSDSNEQYF. In nucleotides, the CDR3 is TGCGCCAGCAGTGACAGCAATGAGCAGTACTTC.

This chain joins TRBV12-3 or TRBV12-4 and TRBJ2-3, with a weak D call TRBD2 (5 bases). CDR3 length: 15 residues. Trimming took off 5 bases at V and 1 base at J, with 13 bases between the two ends. CDR3 amino acids: CASSNQEAGTDTQYF. CDR3 DNA sequence: TGTGCCAGCAGTAACCAGGAGGCCGGCACAGATACGCAGTATTTT.

CDR3 region: CASSYGLAGGRNNEQFF. In nucleotides, the CDR3 is TGTGCCAGCAGTTATGGACTAGCGGGAGGAAGAAACAATGAGCAGTTCTTC. The rearrangement joins TRBV6-2 or TRBV6-3 to TRBJ2-5, with 14 bases fitting TRBD2. The last part of the DNA fits TRBJ2-1 better; the J call may be wrong. This CDR3 spans 17 amino acids. CDR1 and CDR2 (germline): MNHEY, SVGEGT.